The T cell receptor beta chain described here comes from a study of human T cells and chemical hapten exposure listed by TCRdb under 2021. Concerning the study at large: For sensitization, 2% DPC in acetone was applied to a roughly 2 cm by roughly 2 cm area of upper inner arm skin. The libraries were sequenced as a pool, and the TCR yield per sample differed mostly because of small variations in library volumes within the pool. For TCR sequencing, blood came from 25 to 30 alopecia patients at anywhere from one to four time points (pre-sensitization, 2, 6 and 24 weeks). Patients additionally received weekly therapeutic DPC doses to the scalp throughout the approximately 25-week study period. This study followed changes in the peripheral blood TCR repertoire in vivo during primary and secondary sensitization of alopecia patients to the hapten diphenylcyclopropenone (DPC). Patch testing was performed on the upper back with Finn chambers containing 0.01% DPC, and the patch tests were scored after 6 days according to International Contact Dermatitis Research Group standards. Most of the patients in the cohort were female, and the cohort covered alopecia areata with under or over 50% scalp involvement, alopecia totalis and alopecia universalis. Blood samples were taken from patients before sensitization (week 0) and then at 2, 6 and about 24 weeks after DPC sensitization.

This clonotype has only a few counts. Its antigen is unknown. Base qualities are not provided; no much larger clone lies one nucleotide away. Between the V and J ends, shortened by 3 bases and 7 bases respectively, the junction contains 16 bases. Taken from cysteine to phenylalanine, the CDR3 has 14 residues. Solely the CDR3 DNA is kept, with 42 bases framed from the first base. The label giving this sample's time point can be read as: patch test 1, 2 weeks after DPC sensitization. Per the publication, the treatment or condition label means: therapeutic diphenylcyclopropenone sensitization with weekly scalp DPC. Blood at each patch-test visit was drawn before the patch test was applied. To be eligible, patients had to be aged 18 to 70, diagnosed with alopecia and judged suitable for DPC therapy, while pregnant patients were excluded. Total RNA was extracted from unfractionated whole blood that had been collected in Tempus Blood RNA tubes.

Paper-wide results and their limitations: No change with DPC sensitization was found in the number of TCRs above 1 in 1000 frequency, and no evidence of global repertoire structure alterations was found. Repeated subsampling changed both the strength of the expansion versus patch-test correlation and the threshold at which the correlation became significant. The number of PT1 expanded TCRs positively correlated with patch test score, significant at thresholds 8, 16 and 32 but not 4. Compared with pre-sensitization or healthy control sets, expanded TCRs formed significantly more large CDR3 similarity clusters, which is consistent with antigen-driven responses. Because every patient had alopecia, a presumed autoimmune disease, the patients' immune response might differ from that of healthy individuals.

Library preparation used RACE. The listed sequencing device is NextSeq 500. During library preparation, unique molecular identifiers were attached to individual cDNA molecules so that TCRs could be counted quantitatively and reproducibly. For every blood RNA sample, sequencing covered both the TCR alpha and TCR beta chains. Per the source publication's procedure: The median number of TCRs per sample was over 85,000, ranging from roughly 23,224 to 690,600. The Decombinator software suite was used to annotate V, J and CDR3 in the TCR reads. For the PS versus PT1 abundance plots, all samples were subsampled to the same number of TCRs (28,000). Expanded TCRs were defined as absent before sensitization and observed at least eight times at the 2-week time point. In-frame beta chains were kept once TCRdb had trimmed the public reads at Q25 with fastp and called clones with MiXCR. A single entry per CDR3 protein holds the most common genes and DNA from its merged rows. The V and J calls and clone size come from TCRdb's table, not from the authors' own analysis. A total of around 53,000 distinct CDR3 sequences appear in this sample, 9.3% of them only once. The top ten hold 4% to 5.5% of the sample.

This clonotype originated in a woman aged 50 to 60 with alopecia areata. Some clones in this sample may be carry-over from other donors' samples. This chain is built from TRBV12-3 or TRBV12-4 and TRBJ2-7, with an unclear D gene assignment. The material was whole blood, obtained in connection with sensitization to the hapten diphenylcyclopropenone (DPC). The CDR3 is CASSLRLASGEQYF. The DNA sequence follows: TGTGCCAGCAGTTTGAGGCTCGCCAGTGGGGAGCAGTACTTC.